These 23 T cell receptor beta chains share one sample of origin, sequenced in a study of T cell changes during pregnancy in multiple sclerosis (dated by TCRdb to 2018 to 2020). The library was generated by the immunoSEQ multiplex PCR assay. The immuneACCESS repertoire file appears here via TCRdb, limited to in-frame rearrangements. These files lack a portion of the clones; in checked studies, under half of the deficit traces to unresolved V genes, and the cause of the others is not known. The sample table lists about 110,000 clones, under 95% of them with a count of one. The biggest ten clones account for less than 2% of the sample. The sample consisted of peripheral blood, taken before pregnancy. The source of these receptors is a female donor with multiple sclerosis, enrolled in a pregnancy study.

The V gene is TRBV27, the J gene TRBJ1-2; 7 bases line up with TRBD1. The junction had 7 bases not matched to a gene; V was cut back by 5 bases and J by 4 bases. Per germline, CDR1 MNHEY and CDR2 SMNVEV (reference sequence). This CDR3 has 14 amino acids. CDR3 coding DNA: TGTGCCAGCAGTGCGGGACAGAACTCCTATGGCTACACCTTC. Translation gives CASSAGQNSYGYTF.

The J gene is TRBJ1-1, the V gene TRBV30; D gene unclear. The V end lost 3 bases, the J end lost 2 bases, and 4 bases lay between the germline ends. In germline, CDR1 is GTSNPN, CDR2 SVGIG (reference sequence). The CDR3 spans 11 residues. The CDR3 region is CAWRSNTEAFF. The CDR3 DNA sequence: TGTGCCTGGAGGAGTAACACTGAAGCTTTCTTT.

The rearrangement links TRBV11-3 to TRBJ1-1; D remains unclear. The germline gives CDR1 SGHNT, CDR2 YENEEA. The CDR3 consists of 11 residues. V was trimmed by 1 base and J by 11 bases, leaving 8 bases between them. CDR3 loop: CASSLGGVAFF. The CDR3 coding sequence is TGTGCCAGCAGCTTAGGGGGAGTGGCTTTCTTT.

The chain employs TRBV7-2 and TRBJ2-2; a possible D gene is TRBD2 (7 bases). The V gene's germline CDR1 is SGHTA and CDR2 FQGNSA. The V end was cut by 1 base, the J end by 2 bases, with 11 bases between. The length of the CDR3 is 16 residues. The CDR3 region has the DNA TGTGCCAGCAGCTTAGTTGGCGGGGGCAACACCGGGGAGCTGTTTTTT. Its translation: CASSLVGGGNTGELFF.

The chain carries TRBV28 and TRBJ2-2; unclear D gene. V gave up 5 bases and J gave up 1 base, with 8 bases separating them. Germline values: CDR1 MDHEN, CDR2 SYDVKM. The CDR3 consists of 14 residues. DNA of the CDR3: TGTGCCAGCAGTCCGAGGCGGAACACCGGGGAGCTGTTTTTT. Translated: CASSPRRNTGELFF.

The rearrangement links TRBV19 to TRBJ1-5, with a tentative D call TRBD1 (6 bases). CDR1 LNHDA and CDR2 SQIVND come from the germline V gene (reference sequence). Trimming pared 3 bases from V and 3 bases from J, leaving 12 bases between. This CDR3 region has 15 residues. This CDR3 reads CASSILRDINQPQHF. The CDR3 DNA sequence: TGTGCCAGTAGTATCCTGAGGGACATCAATCAGCCCCAGCATTTT.

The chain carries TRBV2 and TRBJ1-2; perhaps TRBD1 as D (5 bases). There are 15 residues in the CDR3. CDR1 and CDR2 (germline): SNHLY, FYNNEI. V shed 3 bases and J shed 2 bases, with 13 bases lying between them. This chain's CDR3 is CASSDLGEGNYGYTF. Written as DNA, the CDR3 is TGTGCCAGCAGTGACCTCGGGGAGGGGAACTATGGCTACACCTTC.

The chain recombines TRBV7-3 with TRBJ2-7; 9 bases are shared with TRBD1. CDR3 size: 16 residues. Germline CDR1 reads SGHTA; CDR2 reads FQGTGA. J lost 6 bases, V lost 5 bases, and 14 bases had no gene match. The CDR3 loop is CASSQNPGQGLSEQYF. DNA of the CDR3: TGTGCCAGCAGCCAAAATCCGGGACAGGGATTATCCGAGCAGTACTTC.

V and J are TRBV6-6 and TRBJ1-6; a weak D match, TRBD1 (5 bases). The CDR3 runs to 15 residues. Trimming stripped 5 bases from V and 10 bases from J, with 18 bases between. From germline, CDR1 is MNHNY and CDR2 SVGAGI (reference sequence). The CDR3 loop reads CASSPPGVGGSPLHF. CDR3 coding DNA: TGTGCCAGCAGTCCCCCGGGGGTAGGCGGATCACCCCTCCACTTT.

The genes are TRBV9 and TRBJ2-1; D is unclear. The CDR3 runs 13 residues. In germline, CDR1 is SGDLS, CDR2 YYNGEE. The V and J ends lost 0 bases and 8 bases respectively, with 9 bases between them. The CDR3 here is CASSVGGNYEQFF. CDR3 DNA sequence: TGTGCCAGCAGCGTAGGAGGTAACTATGAGCAGTTCTTC.

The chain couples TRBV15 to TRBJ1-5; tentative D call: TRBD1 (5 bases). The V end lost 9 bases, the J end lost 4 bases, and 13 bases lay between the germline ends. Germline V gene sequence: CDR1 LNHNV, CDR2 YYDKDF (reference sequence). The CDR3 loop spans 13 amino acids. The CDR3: CATQERVNQPQHF. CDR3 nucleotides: TGTGCCACACAGGAAAGGGTGAATCAGCCCCAGCATTTT.

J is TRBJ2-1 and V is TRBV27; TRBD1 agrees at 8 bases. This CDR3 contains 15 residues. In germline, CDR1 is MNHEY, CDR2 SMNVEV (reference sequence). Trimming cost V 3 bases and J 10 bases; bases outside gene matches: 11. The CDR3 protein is CASSFFQGAPQEQFF. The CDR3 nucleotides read TGTGCCAGCAGTTTTTTCCAGGGGGCGCCACAAGAGCAGTTCTTC.

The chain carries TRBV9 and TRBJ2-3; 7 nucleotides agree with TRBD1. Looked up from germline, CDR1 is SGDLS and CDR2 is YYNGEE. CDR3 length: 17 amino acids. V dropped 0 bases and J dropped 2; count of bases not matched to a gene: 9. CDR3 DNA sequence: TGTGCCAGCAGCGTAGGGACAGGACAAATTAACACAGATACGCAGTATTTT. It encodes CASSVGTGQINTDTQYF.

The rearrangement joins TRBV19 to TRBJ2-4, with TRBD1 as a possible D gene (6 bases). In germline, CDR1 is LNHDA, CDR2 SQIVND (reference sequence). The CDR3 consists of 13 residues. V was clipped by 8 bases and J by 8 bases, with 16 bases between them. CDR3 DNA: TGTGCCAGTGGAAAGACAGGTTCCGACATTCAGTACTTC. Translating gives CASGKTGSDIQYF.

In DNA, the CDR3 is TGCAGCGTTGCCGATCCTGGGCAGTTCCACAATGAGCAGTTCTTC. Translation: CSVADPGQFHNEQFF. V is TRBV29-1 and J is TRBJ2-1; D remains unclear. The CDR3 is 15 residues long. Trimming cost V 4 bases and J 5 bases, with 18 bases left between them. CDR1 and CDR2 from the germline V gene are SQVTM and ANQGSEA.

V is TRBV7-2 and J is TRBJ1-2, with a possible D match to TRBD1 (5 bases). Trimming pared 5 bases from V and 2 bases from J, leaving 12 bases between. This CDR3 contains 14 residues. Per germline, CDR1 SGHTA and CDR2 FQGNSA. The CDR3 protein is CASSQGLGNYGYTF. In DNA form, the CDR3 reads TGTGCCAGCAGCCAGGGACTGGGGAACTATGGCTACACCTTC.

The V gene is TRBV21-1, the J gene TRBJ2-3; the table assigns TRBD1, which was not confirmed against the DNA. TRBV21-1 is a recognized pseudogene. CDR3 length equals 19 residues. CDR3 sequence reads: CASSKGDRGIYFITDTQYF. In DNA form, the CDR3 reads TGTGCCAGCAGCAAAGGAGACAGGGGGATTTATTTTATCACAGATACGCAGTATTTT.

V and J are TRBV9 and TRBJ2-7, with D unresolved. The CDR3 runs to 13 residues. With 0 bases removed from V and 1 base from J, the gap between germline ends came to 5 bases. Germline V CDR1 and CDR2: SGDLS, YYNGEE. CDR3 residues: CASSVGPSYEQYF. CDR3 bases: TGTGCCAGCAGCGTAGGGCCATCCTACGAGCAGTACTTC.

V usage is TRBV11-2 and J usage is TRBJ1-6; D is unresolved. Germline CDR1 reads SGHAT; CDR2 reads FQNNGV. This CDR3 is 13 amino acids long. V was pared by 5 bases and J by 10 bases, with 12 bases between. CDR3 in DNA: TGTGCCAGCAGCCGAGGACTGAGATCACCCCTCCACTTT. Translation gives CASSRGLRSPLHF.

CDR3 in DNA: TGTGCCAGCAGCTTGGCCCTAAGAGGGGAGCAGTTCTTC. Its translation: CASSLALRGEQFF. The chain uses TRBV5-4 and TRBJ2-1; possibly TRBD2 for D (5 bases). The V gene's germline CDR1 is SGHNT and CDR2 YYREEE (reference sequence). V dropped 0 bases and J dropped 10 bases, with 11 bases sitting between them. The CDR3 consists of 13 residues. Based on the CDR3 plus reference TRBV5-4 and TRBJ2-1, the full variable domain is ETGVTQSPTHLIKTRGQQVTLRCSSQSGHNTVSWYQQALGQGPQFIFQYYREEENGRGNFPPRFSGLQFPNYSSELNVNALELDDSALYLCASSLALRGEQFFGPGTRLTVL.

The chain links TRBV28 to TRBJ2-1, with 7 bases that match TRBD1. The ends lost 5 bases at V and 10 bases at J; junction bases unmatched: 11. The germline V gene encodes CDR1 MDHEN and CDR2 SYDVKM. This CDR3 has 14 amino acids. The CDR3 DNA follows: TGTGCCAGCAGTCCTTCGACGGGACAGCCCGAGCAGTTCTTC. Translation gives CASSPSTGQPEQFF.

CDR3 DNA: TGCGCCAGCAGTGAGACCAACCGCCGGTTGCGGGGCGCATCCTTCTCCTACAATGAGCAGTTCTTC. This sequence encodes CASSETNRRLRGASFSYNEQFF. The rearrangement links TRBV10-1 to TRBJ2-1, with a possible D match to TRBD2 (6 bases). Trimming cost V 2 bases and J 0 bases, with 29 bases left between them. The V gene's germline CDR1 is WNHNN and CDR2 SYGVQD (reference sequence). This CDR3 is 22 amino acids long.

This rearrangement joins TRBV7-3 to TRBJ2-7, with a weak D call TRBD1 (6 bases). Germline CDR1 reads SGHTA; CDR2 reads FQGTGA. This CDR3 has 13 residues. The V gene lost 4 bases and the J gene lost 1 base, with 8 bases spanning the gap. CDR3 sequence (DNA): TGTGCCAGCAGCTACGGACAGTCCTACGAGCAGTACTTC. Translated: CASSYGQSYEQYF. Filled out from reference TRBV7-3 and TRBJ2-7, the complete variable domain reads GAGVSQTPSNKVTEKGKYVELRCDPISGHTALYWYRQSLGQGPEFLIYFQGTGAADDSGLPNDRFFAVRPEGSVSTLKIQRTERGDSAVYLCASSYGQSYEQYFGPGTRLTVT.